The source of this T cell receptor (beta chain) is a study of T cells in Graves' hyperthyroidism and ophthalmopathy. Study conclusions and caveats: Stable hyperthyroidism and ophthalmopathy were separated using 13 V-J signatures.

This clonotype was seen repeatedly, ten times or more. Its matching antigen is unknown. From RNA transcripts, TCR beta CDR3 regions were amplified. Primed by the HTBI set, a first-round RT-PCR was run on the TCR CDR3. TCRdb called the multiplex PCR reads again in MiXCR, with one record for every CDR3 protein. The sample has roughly 420,000 distinct CDR3 sequences, roughly an eighth seen once. CDR1 and CDR2 (germline): MNHNS, SASEGT. The CDR3 has 14 amino acids. V was cut by 5 bases and J by 3 bases, with 11 bases left in between. The source is a woman under 30 with Graves' hyperthyroidism. Material: blood. The chain links TRBV6-1 to TRBJ2-1; unclear D gene. This CDR3 reads CASSSSRNYNEQFF. In nucleotides, the CDR3 is TGTGCCAGCAGTTCGTCACGGAACTACAATGAGCAGTTCTTC.